A single sample gave rise to the 20 T cell receptor beta chains below, sequenced in a study of cytomegalovirus exposure and HLA in healthy donors. Vbeta (60) and Jbeta (13) primers were used in the PCR. Method: immunoSEQ multiplex PCR; TCRdb's copy keeps in-frame clones and lacks some. The sample lists 60,000 to 100,000 clones, more than 60% occurring once. The material sequenced was PBMCs. These TCRs come from a male donor in good health and CMV-seropositive.

This chain uses TRBV29-1 with TRBJ1-1; 9 positions match TRBD1. Germline lookup yields CDR1 SQVTM and CDR2 ANQGSEA. The V and J ends lost 6 bases and 1 base, in that order; junction bases with no gene match: 6. The CDR3 loop spans 14 amino acids. CDR3 residues: CSVEQGARNTEAFF. The CDR3 DNA reads as TGCAGCGTCGAACAGGGGGCTAGGAACACTGAAGCTTTCTTT.

The chain couples TRBV27 to TRBJ2-7; tentatively, D is TRBD1 (5 bases). Germline V gene data show CDR1 as MNHEY and CDR2 as SMNVEV (reference sequence). The CDR3 contains 13 residues. The V end was cut by 6 bases, the J end by 2 bases, with 11 bases between. The CDR3 nucleotides read TGTGCCAGCAGCCATGGACATACCTACGAGCAGTACTTC. Amino acid sequence: CASSHGHTYEQYF.

This chain joins TRBV5-5 and TRBJ1-1, with D perhaps matching TRBD1 (5 bases). The CDR3 totals 15 residues. Per germline, CDR1 SGHKS and CDR2 YYEKEE (reference sequence). Deletions cut 1 base from V and 2 bases from J, with 12 bases between. The CDR3 DNA sequence: TGTGCCAGCAGCTTGCGGGGGAACCATAACACTGAAGCTTTCTTT. This gives the protein CASSLRGNHNTEAFF.

The chain recombines TRBV5-5 with TRBJ2-7; a weak D match, TRBD2 (6 bases). Germline CDR1 and CDR2: SGHKS and YYEKEE (reference sequence). This CDR3 comprises 17 residues. V was pared by 3 bases and J by 3 bases, with 22 bases between. The CDR3, as DNA: TGTGCCAGCAGCTCCTGGGGGGATGGGGAACGAGACTACGAGCAGTACTTC. This codes for CASSSWGDGERDYEQYF.

With regard to this clone: At one end the junction does not follow the germline gene, possibly because of a read error. This chain joins TRBV7-9 and TRBJ2-7; 11 bases are shared with TRBD2. The CDR3 sequence is 16 residues long. Germline V gene lookup returns CDR1 SEHNR and CDR2 FQNEAQ (reference sequence). This CDR3 is CSSSSLSGGGSYEQYF. The CDR3 DNA reads TGTTCCAGCAGCTCCCTTAGCGGGGGGGGCTCTTACGAGCAGTACTTC.

The chain couples TRBV2 to TRBJ2-1; 8 bases match TRBD2. CDR1 and CDR2 (germline): SNHLY, FYNNEI. The CDR3 totals 14 residues. V shed 3 bases and J 9 bases; nucleotides not matched to a gene: 7. The CDR3 reads CASSDMIAGSEQFF. As DNA, the CDR3 is TGTGCCAGCAGTGACATGATAGCGGGGTCTGAGCAGTTCTTC.

The chain combines TRBV27 with TRBJ2-1; 10 nucleotides agree with TRBD2. CDR1 and CDR2 (germline): MNHEY, SMNVEV (reference sequence). CDR3 length equals 16 residues. The ends lost 5 bases at V and 7 bases at J; junction bases unmatched: 11. CDR3 coding DNA: TGTGCCAGCAGTCATCTTTTAGCGGGAGGAGGTAATGAGCAGTTCTTC. Residues: CASSHLLAGGGNEQFF.

The chain uses TRBV6-5 and TRBJ1-6; D gene uncertain. Trimming took 7 bases from V and 4 from J, leaving 14 bases between them. This CDR3 comprises 15 residues. The germline V gene encodes CDR1 MNHEY and CDR2 SVGAGI. The CDR3 protein is CASNQQSLYNSPLHF. In DNA form, the CDR3 reads TGTGCCAGCAACCAACAGTCCTTATATAATTCACCCCTCCACTTT.

This clone was observed a handful of times. The DNA of the CDR3 is TGCGCCAGCACCTATTTAGCGGGGGCGGGGAATGAGCAGTTCTTC. Translated, it gives CASTYLAGAGNEQFF. The chain uses TRBV5-1 and TRBJ2-1; 9 bases agree with TRBD2. The CDR3 is 15 amino acids. Trimming removed 6 bases from V and 7 bases from J; junction bases left unmatched: 11. Looked up from germline, CDR1 is SGHRS and CDR2 is YFSETQ.

The chain combines TRBV6-1 with TRBJ2-7; 8 bases line up with TRBD1. Per the germline V gene, CDR1 is MNHNS and CDR2 is SASEGT. V was pared by 5 bases and J by 0 bases, with 6 bases of the junction left unmatched. This CDR3 is built from 15 residues. The CDR3 coding sequence is TGTGCCAGCAGTCCAACGGACAGGGACTCCTACGAGCAGTACTTC. It encodes CASSPTDRDSYEQYF.

The rearrangement joins TRBV11-3 to TRBJ2-3; TRBD2 might be the D (6 bases). CDR3 length equals 14 residues. Germline V lookup: CDR1 SGHNT, CDR2 YENEEA. V dropped 3 bases and J dropped 0 bases, with 7 bases sitting between them. The CDR3 is CASSFSGSTDTQYF. The CDR3 bases are TGTGCCAGCAGCTTTAGCGGTAGCACAGATACGCAGTATTTT.

This clone was observed a few times. V and J are TRBV4-1 and TRBJ2-7; 7 bases fit TRBD2. Germline-derived CDR1 and CDR2 are MGHRA and YSYEKL. The junction had 10 bases not matched to a gene; V was cut back by 2 bases and J by 3 bases. The CDR3 covers 16 residues. DNA of the CDR3: TGCGCCAGCAGCCAATCGGGTTCTAGCGGAAGCTACGAGCAGTACTTC. As protein: CASSQSGSSGSYEQYF.

This clone was found once. The chain recombines TRBV5-6 with TRBJ1-2; the D is unclear. Germline V gives CDR1 SGHDT, CDR2 YYEEEE. V was clipped by 4 bases and J by 8 bases, with 21 bases between them. CDR3 length: 15 residues. The CDR3 reads CASSPAWGASGGYTF. The CDR3 nucleotides read TGTGCCAGCAGCCCGGCTTGGGGAGCCTCTGGAGGCTACACCTTC.

The chain carries TRBV7-9 and TRBJ2-7; 10 bases fit TRBD1. CDR1 is SEHNR and CDR2 is FQNEAQ in the germline V gene (reference sequence). The CDR3 is 15 residues long. V was pared by 5 bases and J by 3 bases, with 7 bases of the junction left unmatched. CDR3 sequence: CASSGEDRGLYEQYF. The CDR3 DNA reads as TGTGCCAGCAGCGGAGAAGACAGGGGGCTCTACGAGCAGTACTTC.

The rearrangement joins TRBV19 to TRBJ1-1; the match to TRBD1 covers 7 bases. Germline lookup yields CDR1 LNHDA and CDR2 SQIVND (reference sequence). The CDR3 totals 13 residues. The V segment lost 0 bases and the J segment 10 bases; nucleotides outside the gene matches: 5. The CDR3 protein is CASSIEAGGPAFF. CDR3 DNA: TGTGCCAGTAGTATAGAAGCAGGGGGACCAGCTTTCTTT.

The J gene is TRBJ1-2, the V gene TRBV7-3, with 8 positions matching TRBD1. V dropped 4 bases and J dropped 8; count of bases not matched to a gene: 6. Germline V gene data show CDR1 as SGHTA and CDR2 as FQGTGA. This CDR3 has 13 residues. The CDR3 sequence is CASSSGQGGGYTF. The CDR3 nucleotides read TGTGCCAGCAGCTCCGGACAGGGTGGCGGCTACACCTTC.

The V call is TRBV19, the J call TRBJ2-1; D gene uncertain. The V gene lost 3 bases and the J gene lost 5 bases, with 20 bases spanning the gap. CDR3 length equals 17 residues. From germline, CDR1 is LNHDA and CDR2 SQIVND (reference sequence). CDR3 in DNA: TGTGCCAGTAGTATTTCGACAAGAGTCTCCCCAAACAATGAGCAGTTCTTC. The encoded protein is CASSISTRVSPNNEQFF.

The genes are TRBV29-1 and TRBJ2-3; D perhaps matches TRBD2 (6 bases). Trimming removed 8 bases at V and 5 bases at J, with 23 bases between. Germline CDR1 reads SQVTM; CDR2 reads ANQGSEA. The CDR3 spans 15 residues. The CDR3 DNA follows: TGCAGCCTTCCATCATTGGCGGGAACTCTAGATACGCAGTATTTT. This gives the protein CSLPSLAGTLDTQYF.

V and J are TRBV4-2 and TRBJ2-7, with 15 bases identical to TRBD2. The CDR3 consists of 17 residues. Per the germline V gene, CDR1 is LGHNA and CDR2 is YNFKEQ. V lost 4 bases to trimming and J lost 3 bases; unmatched junction nucleotides: 7. The CDR3, as DNA: TGTGCCAGCAGCCCACAAGGGACTAGCGGGGGGTTCTACGAGCAGTACTTC. Amino acids: CASSPQGTSGGFYEQYF.

This rearrangement joins TRBV19 to TRBJ1-5, with TRBD1 matching 8 bases. Germline CDR1 reads LNHDA; CDR2 reads SQIVND (reference sequence). The CDR3 sequence is 13 residues long. V shed 6 bases, J shed 8 bases, and the junction held 6 bases outside the gene matches. The CDR3 here is CASSLDRDEPQHF. DNA for the CDR3: TGTGCCAGTAGCTTGGACAGGGATGAGCCCCAGCATTTT.